A selection of T cell receptor beta chains follows, all from one sample in a study of T cell changes during pregnancy in multiple sclerosis. The assay was immunoSEQ multiplex PCR, and TCRdb's table has in-frame clones only and misses some. The sample lists 45,000 to 55,000 clones, over 75% seen once, with 1% to 1.5% in the top ten. Sequences were derived from CD4+ T cells from peripheral blood mononuclear cells, sampled in the second trimester of pregnancy. The receptors were sampled from a female donor with multiple sclerosis, enrolled in a pregnancy study. Both conserved end residues are part of each CDR3. A D gene is named only where the DNA matches it firmly. Only some rows state a clone size, as once, few, many or a class for expanded clones.

clone_size	v_call	j_call	d_call	cdr3_nt	cdr3_aa
.	TRBV5-1	TRBJ2-1	.	TGCGCCAGCAGCTTGTTGCAGGGCTATGAGCAGTTCTTC	CASSLLQGYEQFF
.	TRBV4-3	TRBJ1-6	.	TGCGCCAGCAGCCTATTCCCCACCAGGGCTGGCTATAATTCACCCCTCCACTTT	CASSLFPTRAGYNSPLHF
once	TRBV6-4	TRBJ2-5	TRBD2	TGTGCCAGCAGTGACTCTGGGCGGGAGTTTTGGTGGGAGACCCAGTACTTC	CASSDSGREFWWETQYF
.	TRBV7-9	TRBJ1-1	.	TGTGCCAGCAGCGAACAGGGTTTATACACTGAAGCTTTCTTT	CASSEQGLYTEAFF
.	TRBV7-2	TRBJ1-2	.	TGTGCCAGCAGCCCGCAGGCGACGTATGGCTACACCTTC	CASSPQATYGYTF
.	TRBV6-1	TRBJ2-3	TRBD2	TGTGCCAGCACCCGGACTAGCGGGAGCACAGATACGCAGTATTTT	CASTRTSGSTDTQYF
.	TRBV7-9	TRBJ2-7	TRBD2	TGTGCCAGCAGCTTAGTCCTAGCGGGAGACGAGCAGTACTTC	CASSLVLAGDEQYF
.	TRBV11-1	TRBJ1-1	TRBD1	TGTGCCAGCAGCTCTGGGACAGGGAAGAACACTGAAGCTTTCTTT	CASSSGTGKNTEAFF
.	TRBV4-3	TRBJ2-5	.	TGCGCCAGCAGCCAAGCGACAGGCGCAGAGACCCAGTACTTC	CASSQATGAETQYF
.	TRBV18	TRBJ1-2	.	TGTGCCAGCTCACCGTACGCAGCTAACTATGGCTACACCTTC	CASSPYAANYGYTF
.	TRBV28	TRBJ2-5	.	TGTGCCAGCAGTTCTGTAGACAGCCACCAAGAGACCCAGTACTTC	CASSSVDSHQETQYF
.	TRBV19	TRBJ1-3	TRBD1	TGTGCCAGTAGTAGGGCGGGACAGGACGCCTCTGGAAACACCATATATTTT	CASSRAGQDASGNTIYF
.	TRBV7-9	TRBJ1-2	TRBD1	TGTGCCAGTGGACAGGGCGATGGCTACACCTTC	CASGQGDGYTF
.	TRBV5-6	TRBJ1-2	.	TGTGCCAGCAGCGCAGGGTCTGATGGCTACACCTTC	CASSAGSDGYTF
.	TRBV11-2	TRBJ2-3	.	TGTGCCAGCAGCTTAGGGCTACAGGGGAGGACAGATACGCAGTATTTT	CASSLGLQGRTDTQYF
.	TRBV21-1	TRBJ2-5	.	TGTGCCAGCAGCACTACCTTCCCAGGTCGGGAGGGCCTGGAACAAGAGACCCAGTACTTC	CASSTTFPGREGLEQETQYF
.	TRBV4-3	TRBJ2-6	.	TGCGCCAGCAGCCAAGAGGAGGGGCGGGTGGCTGGGGCCAACGTCCTGACTTTC	CASSQEEGRVAGANVLTF
.	TRBV30	TRBJ2-1	.	TGTGCCTGGAGGGGTCGGGGGAATTACAATGAGCAGTTCTTC	CAWRGRGNYNEQFF
.	TRBV7-2	TRBJ1-3	.	TGTGCCAGCAGCCAAACAGGGTACTCTGGAAACACCATATATTTT	CASSQTGYSGNTIYF
.	TRBV7-9	TRBJ2-7	TRBD2	TGTGCCAGCAGTCTGGGACTAGCGGGAGTCTCCGAGCAGTACTTC	CASSLGLAGVSEQYF
.	TRBV5-1	TRBJ1-1	.	TGCGCCAGCAGCTTTATTCGGGACTCCGACCTTATGAACACTGAAGCTTTCTTT	CASSFIRDSDLMNTEAFF
once	TRBV29-1	TRBJ2-3	TRBD2	TGCAGCGTTGCGGGACTAGTTCCCACAGATACGCAGTATTTT	CSVAGLVPTDTQYF
.	TRBV7-2	TRBJ2-1	.	TGTGCCAGCAGCTTAGTGGGTAGCGGAGTTAATGAGCAGTTCTTC	CASSLVGSGVNEQFF
.	TRBV6-1	TRBJ2-4	.	TGTGCCAGCAGTGGGAGTATATCGGGAAACATTCAGTACTTC	CASSGSISGNIQYF
few	TRBV20-1	TRBJ1-1	.	TGCAGTGCCTACAGGGCGCGGGCTTTCTTT	CSAYRARAFF
.	TRBV4-2	TRBJ2-4	.	TGTGCCAGCAGCCAAGGAGGTCTAGCCAGAAACATTCAGTACTTC	CASSQGGLARNIQYF
once	TRBV19	TRBJ2-1	.	TGTGCCAGTAGTACTACCAGGGGACCCATAAGCTCCTACAATGAGCAGTTCTTC	CASSTTRGPISSYNEQFF
.	TRBV6-5	TRBJ2-3	TRBD1	TGTGCCAGCAGTAAACAGGGGACCACAGATACGCAGTATTTT	CASSKQGTTDTQYF
.	TRBV18	TRBJ2-7	.	TGTGCCAGCTCACCATCCGGGACATACGAGCAGTACTTC	CASSPSGTYEQYF
.	TRBV4-1	TRBJ1-2	.	TGCGCCAGCAGCCAAGAAGGCAGGTACTATGGCTACACCTTC	CASSQEGRYYGYTF
.	TRBV27	TRBJ1-2	TRBD1	TGTGCCAGCACCGGGCGACAGGGGTATGGCTACACCTTC	CASTGRQGYGYTF
few	TRBV7-9	TRBJ1-2	.	TGTGCCAGCAGCTTCCGAACGGAGGATGGCTACACCTTC	CASSFRTEDGYTF
.	TRBV28	TRBJ2-3	TRBD1	TGTGCCAGCAGTCGGGGACAGGGGACCTATAATGCGCAGTATTTT	CASSRGQGTYNAQYF
.	TRBV11-2	TRBJ2-3	TRBD2	TGTGCCAGCAGCTTAAGACTAGCGGGATATAGCACAGATACGCAGTATTTT	CASSLRLAGYSTDTQYF
.	TRBV27	TRBJ1-2	.	TGTGCCAGCAGTTTCGGCAGGATGGGTGGCTACACCTTC	CASSFGRMGGYTF
once	TRBV10-3	TRBJ2-1	.	TGTGCCATATCGGGACATGGCTACAATGAGCAGTTCTTC	CAISGHGYNEQFF
.	TRBV21-1	TRBJ1-1	.	TGTGCCAGCAGCAAAGGGGTCCGGGAGGGGGCTTTCTTT	CASSKGVREGAFF
.	TRBV7-3	TRBJ2-7	.	TGTGCCAGCAGCCTAAAACCAGCCGCGGGCTCCTACGAGCAGTACTTC	CASSLKPAAGSYEQYF
.	TRBV11-2	TRBJ2-7	.	TGTGCCAGCAGCTTATTAGCTGGGTCCGAGCAGTACTTC	CASSLLAGSEQYF
.	TRBV4-3	TRBJ2-5	.	TGCGCCAGCAGCCAGGGGACTGTTGGGAGGAAAGAGACCCAGTACTTC	CASSQGTVGRKETQYF
.	TRBV11-2	TRBJ2-3	TRBD2	TGTGCCAGCAGCCAAAGCGGGAGGGACACAGATACGCAGTATTTT	CASSQSGRDTDTQYF
medium-sized	TRBV30	TRBJ2-1	TRBD2	TGTGCCTGGAGTACTAGCGGGCTATACAATGAGCAGTTCTTC	CAWSTSGLYNEQFF
.	TRBV5-6	TRBJ1-4	TRBD1	TGTGCCAGCAGCTTGGGGACAGGAACAACTAATGAAAAACTGTTTTTT	CASSLGTGTTNEKLFF
.	TRBV7-9	TRBJ2-5	.	TGTGCCAGCAGCTTACCTATCGCGTCAGAGACCCAGTACTTC	CASSLPIASETQYF
.	TRBV28	TRBJ2-3	TRBD2	TGTGCCAGCAGTACATTGGGACTAGCGGGCACAGATACGCAGTATTTT	CASSTLGLAGTDTQYF
.	TRBV7-2	TRBJ1-2	.	TGTGCCAGCAGCCCAGGACTCTACGGCTACACCTTC	CASSPGLYGYTF
.	TRBV18	TRBJ2-3	TRBD1	TGTGCCAGCTCACTTCGGACAGGATCAAGCACAGATACGCAGTATTTT	CASSLRTGSSTDTQYF
.	TRBV4-2	TRBJ2-3	.	TGTGCCAGCAGCATTGCCAGCGGCACAGATACGCAGTATTTT	CASSIASGTDTQYF
once	TRBV5-6	TRBJ2-2	TRBD1	TGTGCCAGCAGTTACGGACAGGGACCCACCGGGGAGCTGTTTTTT	CASSYGQGPTGELFF
.	TRBV7-9	TRBJ2-1	TRBD1	TGTGCCAGCAGCCCACCGGGACAGGGGGGAAATGAGCAGTTCTTC	CASSPPGQGGNEQFF
.	TRBV6-5	TRBJ2-7	.	TGTGCCAGCAGACAGGGCGACGGCGAGCAGTACTTC	CASRQGDGEQYF
once	TRBV5-1	TRBJ1-1	TRBD1	TGCGCCAGCAGCTTGGGACAGGGGCTCCTGAACACTGAAGCTTTCTTT	CASSLGQGLLNTEAFF
.	TRBV4-2	TRBJ2-7	.	TGTGCCAGCAGCCAAGTCGCAACAGGGAGCTCCTACGAGCAGTACTTC	CASSQVATGSSYEQYF
.	TRBV2	TRBJ1-2	.	TGTGCCAGCAGTGAAACAGGGATTTATGGCTACACCTTC	CASSETGIYGYTF